Listed here is a single T cell receptor (beta chain). These data are taken from a study of cytotoxic CD8 clonotypes in ibrutinib-treated CLL. Assay: immunoSEQ multiplex PCR; the TCRdb copy retains only in-frame clones and omits some. This table has under 200,000 clones, more than 75% appearing once. Sequencing was performed on PBMCs, taken after 12 months of ibrutinib treatment. This TCR was recovered from a human donor with chronic lymphocytic leukemia.

The DNA for the CDR3 is TGTGCCACCCAGACAGGGGCCCACAATCAGCCCCAGCATTTT. Amino acid sequence: CATQTGAHNQPQHF. The chain uses TRBV19 and TRBJ1-5, with TRBD1 matching 8 bases. The length of the CDR3 is 14 residues. V trimming: 10 bases; J trimming: 3 bases; junction bases outside the gene matches: 8. The germline gives CDR1 LNHDA, CDR2 SQIVND (reference sequence). The full variable domain, rest sourced from reference TRBV19 and TRBJ1-5, is DGGITQSPKYLFRKEGQNVTLSCEQNLNHDAMYWYRQDPGQGLRLIYYSQIVNDFQKGDIAEGYSVSREKKESFPLTVTSAQKNPTAFYLCATQTGAHNQPQHFGDGTRLSIL.